The entry that follows covers one TCR beta chain sequence. This entry belongs to a study of identical twins. TCRdb passed the 5' RACE reads through MiXCR, listing each CDR3 protein once. The sample has about 240,000 distinct CDR3 sequences; roughly 12% are singletons. These data also formed part of another study, on yellow fever vaccine responses in identical twins.

This TCR was sampled from a woman under 30 in good health. The sample comprised memory (CD45RO+) T cells sorted from blood.

This chain's CDR3 is CASSEAFNYEQYF. The DNA for the CDR3 is TGTGCCAGCAGTGAAGCTTTTAACTACGAGCAGTACTTC. V is TRBV6-1 and J is TRBJ2-7; D ambiguous. Germline V gene lookup returns CDR1 MNHNS and CDR2 SASEGT. Trimming removed 0 bases at V and 3 bases at J, with 6 bases between. This CDR3 is built from 13 residues.